The sequence of this TCR beta chain was determined in a study of OX40 agonist ivuxolimab in advanced cancers. Regarding the research as a whole: Ivuxolimab was a fully human IgG2 agonistic monoclonal antibody targeting the costimulatory receptor OX40 (CD134). Peripheral TCRbeta sequencing aimed to test whether ivuxolimab altered TCR sequence diversity and caused clonal T-cell expansion. Intravenous ivuxolimab was administered to patients every 2 weeks at six dose levels: 0.01, 0.1, 0.3, 1.5, 3 and 10 mg/kg. Three dose-escalation patients achieved partial responses, one with hepatocellular carcinoma and two with cutaneous melanoma. The monotherapy dose-escalation portion (N ≈ 50 patients) of the phase I ivuxolimab trial is reported in the paper. Of the approximately 54 patients in dose escalation, around 19 had hepatocellular carcinoma, roughly 15 had melanoma, 9 had renal cell carcinoma and 9 had head and neck cancer. In the dose-escalation cohort, over 65% of patients were male, and the mean age was roughly 60 years, with a range of roughly 23 to 85. Prior anti-PD-1, anti-PD-L1 or anti-CTLA-4 therapy was permitted, and checkpoint inhibitors had been received by 30% to 40% of dose-escalation patients.

The trial excluded patients who had a history of autoimmune disease or who were on systemic immunosuppression. In every dose cohort, peripheral blood was drawn for TCR sequencing at baseline, cycle 4 day 1, and cycle 7 day 1. Samples came from an open-label, multicenter, first-in-human phase I dose-escalation trial of ivuxolimab. Adults with locally advanced or metastatic melanoma, renal cell carcinoma, hepatocellular carcinoma or head and neck squamous cell carcinoma were enrolled in the trial. Before TCR sequencing, CD4+ and CD8+ T cells were separately sorted from peripheral blood. On this clone: This clone's antigen is unknown. No base-level quality is on record; no much larger clone is a single base apart.

CDR1 is given as SGHRS and CDR2 as YFSETQ, both from the germline V gene. Including the terminal cysteine and phenylalanine, the CDR3 comprises 15 residues. The entry retains the CDR3 DNA only, 45 bases that are in frame from base 1. The germline ends are 10 bases apart after V is trimmed by 0 bases and J by 1 base. Paper-wide results and their limitations: Antigen specificity was not determined for the clonally expanded peripheral T cells. At doses of 0.1 to 3.0 mg/kg, clonal expansion of both CD4+ and CD8+ T cells in blood was seen between baseline and week 6. In the 0.1-3.0 mg/kg groups, partial responders were among the patients with the lowest normalized peripheral clonal expansion, particularly in CD8+ T cells. After ivuxolimab, expanded clones were on average more numerous among CD8+ T cells than among CD4+ T cells. Low levels of normalized T-cell clonal expansion were also seen in some patients who did not respond.

For sequencing of the TCRbeta CDR3 region, genomic DNA was extracted from the sorted cells. The immunoSEQ Assay was used for sequencing of TCRbeta CDR3 regions. The immuneACCESS repertoire file appears here via TCRdb, limited to in-frame rearrangements. These files lack a portion of the clones; in checked studies, under half of the deficit traces to unresolved V genes, and the cause of the others is not known. Within this sample are around 65,000 clones, with 65% to 80% of them counted one time only. Jointly, the top ten make up approximately 2.5% of the sample. Sequencing used CD4+ or CD8+ T cells sorted from blood, obtained in a trial of the OX40 agonist ivuxolimab. The chain joins TRBV5-1 to TRBJ2-5, with the D call tentatively TRBD1 or TRBD2, each fitting 5 bases. The clonotype originates from an adult with an advanced solid tumor such as melanoma, head and neck, liver or kidney cancer. The nucleotide sequence reads TGCGCCAGCAGCTTGGCCCCAGGGACCCAAGAGACCCAGTACTTC. Translated, it reads CASSLAPGTQETQYF.